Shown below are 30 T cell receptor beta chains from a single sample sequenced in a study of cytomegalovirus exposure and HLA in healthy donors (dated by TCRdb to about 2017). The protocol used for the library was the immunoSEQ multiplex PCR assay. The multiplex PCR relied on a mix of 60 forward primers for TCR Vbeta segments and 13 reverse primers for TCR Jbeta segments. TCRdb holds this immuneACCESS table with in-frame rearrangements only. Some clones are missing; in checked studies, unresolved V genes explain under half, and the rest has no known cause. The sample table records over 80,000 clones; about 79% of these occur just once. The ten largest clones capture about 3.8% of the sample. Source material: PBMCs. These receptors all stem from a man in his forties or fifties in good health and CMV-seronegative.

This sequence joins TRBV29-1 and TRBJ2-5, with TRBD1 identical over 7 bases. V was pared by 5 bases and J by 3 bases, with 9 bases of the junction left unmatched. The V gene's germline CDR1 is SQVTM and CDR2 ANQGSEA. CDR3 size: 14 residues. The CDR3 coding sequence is TGCAGCGTTCGTGCAGGGGGACGAAAAGAGACCCAGTACTTC. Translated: CSVRAGGRKETQYF.

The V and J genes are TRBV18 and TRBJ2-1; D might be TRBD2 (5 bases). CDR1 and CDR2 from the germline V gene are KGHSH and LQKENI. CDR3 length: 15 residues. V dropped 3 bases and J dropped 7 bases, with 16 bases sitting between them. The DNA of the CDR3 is TGTGCCAGCTCACCCCCGGGAACCCGTCTTAATGAGCAGTTCTTC. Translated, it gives CASSPPGTRLNEQFF.

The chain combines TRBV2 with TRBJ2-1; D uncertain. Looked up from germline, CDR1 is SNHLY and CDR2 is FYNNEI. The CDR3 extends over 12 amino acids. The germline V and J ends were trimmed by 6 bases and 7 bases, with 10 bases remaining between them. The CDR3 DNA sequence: TGTGCCAGCAGCGCTGGGCGAAATGAGCAGTTCTTC. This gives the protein CASSAGRNEQFF.

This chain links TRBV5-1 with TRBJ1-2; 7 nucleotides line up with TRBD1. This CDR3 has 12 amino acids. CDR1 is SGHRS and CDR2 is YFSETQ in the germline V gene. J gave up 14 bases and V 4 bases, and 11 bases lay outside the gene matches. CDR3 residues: CASSPPDRTNTF. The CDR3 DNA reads TGCGCCAGCAGCCCCCCGGACAGGACAAATACCTTC.

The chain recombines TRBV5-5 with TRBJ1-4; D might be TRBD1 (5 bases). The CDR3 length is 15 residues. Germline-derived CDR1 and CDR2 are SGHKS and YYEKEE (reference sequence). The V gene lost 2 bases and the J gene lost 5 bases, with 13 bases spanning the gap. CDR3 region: CASSFRGEGNEKLFF. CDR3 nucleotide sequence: TGTGCCAGCAGCTTCCGGGGGGAGGGGAATGAAAAACTGTTTTTT.

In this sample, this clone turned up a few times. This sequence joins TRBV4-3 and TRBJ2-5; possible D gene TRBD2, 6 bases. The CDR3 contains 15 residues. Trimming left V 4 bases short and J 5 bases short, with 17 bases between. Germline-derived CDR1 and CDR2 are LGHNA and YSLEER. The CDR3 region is CASSPGRTSRETQYF. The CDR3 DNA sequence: TGCGCCAGCAGCCCCGGGAGAACCAGTAGGGAGACCCAGTACTTC.

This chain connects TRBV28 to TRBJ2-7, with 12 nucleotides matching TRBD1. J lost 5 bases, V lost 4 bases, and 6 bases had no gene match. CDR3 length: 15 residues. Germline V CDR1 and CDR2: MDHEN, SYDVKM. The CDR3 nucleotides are TGTGCCAGCAGTTCGGGGGGACAGGGGGCCAACGAGCAGTACTTC. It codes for CASSSGGQGANEQYF.

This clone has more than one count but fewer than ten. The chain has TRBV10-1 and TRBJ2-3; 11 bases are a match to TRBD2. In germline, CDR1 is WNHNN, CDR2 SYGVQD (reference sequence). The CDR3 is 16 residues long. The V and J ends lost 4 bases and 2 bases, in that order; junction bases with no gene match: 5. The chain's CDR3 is CASSGTSGLTTDTQYF. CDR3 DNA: TGCGCCAGCAGTGGGACTAGCGGGCTTACCACAGATACGCAGTATTTT.

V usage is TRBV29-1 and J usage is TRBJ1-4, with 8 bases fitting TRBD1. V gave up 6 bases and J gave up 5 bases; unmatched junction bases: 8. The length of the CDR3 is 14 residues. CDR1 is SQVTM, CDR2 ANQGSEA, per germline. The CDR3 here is CSVQTGVGNEKLFF. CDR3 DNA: TGCAGCGTGCAGACAGGGGTGGGGAATGAAAAACTGTTTTTT.

The CDR3 nucleotides are TGCGCCAGCAGCTTGGGGGGGCCGGCTAATGAAAAACTGTTTTTT. Protein sequence: CASSLGGPANEKLFF. The J gene is TRBJ1-4, the V gene TRBV5-1, with D maybe TRBD1 (6 bases). Germline V gene data show CDR1 as SGHRS and CDR2 as YFSETQ. CDR3 length equals 15 residues. Trimming pared 0 bases from V and 3 bases from J, leaving 9 bases between.

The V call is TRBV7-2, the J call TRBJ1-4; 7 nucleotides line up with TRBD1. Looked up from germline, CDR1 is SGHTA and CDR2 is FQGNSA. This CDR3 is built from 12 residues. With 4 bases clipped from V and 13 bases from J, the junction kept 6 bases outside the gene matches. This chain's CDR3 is CASSSYQGGLFF. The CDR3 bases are TGTGCCAGCAGCTCTTACCAGGGGGGACTGTTTTTT.

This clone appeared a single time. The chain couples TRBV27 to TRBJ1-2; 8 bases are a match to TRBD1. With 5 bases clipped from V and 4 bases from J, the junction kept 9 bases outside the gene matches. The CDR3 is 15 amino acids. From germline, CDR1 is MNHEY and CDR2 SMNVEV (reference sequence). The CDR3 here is CASSPSTGGGYGYTF. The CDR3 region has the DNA TGTGCCAGCAGTCCCTCAACAGGGGGTGGCTATGGCTACACCTTC.

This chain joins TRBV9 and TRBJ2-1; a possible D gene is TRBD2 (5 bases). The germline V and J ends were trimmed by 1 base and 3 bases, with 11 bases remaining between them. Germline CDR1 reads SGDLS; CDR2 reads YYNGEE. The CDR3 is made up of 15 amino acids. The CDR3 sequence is CASSVLGGNYNEQFF. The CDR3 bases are TGTGCCAGCAGCGTATTAGGAGGAAACTACAATGAGCAGTTCTTC.

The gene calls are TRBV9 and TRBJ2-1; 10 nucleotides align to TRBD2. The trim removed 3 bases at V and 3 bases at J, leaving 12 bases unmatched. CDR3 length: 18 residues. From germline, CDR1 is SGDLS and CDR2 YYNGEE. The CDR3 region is CASSGNEASGSLYNEQFF. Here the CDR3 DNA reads TGTGCCAGCAGCGGGAATGAGGCTAGCGGGAGCCTCTACAATGAGCAGTTCTTC.

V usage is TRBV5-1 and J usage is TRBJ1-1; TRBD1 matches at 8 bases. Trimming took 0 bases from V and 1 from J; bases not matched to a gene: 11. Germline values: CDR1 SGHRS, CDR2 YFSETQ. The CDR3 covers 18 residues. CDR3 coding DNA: TGCGCCAGCAGCTTGGGCGAGGGCAGGGGGCGGGAGAACACTGAAGCTTTCTTT. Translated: CASSLGEGRGRENTEAFF.

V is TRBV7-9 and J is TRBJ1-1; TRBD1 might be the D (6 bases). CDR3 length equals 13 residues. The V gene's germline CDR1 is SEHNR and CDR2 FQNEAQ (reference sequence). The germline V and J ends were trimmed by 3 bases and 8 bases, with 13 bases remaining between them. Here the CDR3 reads CASSLHGGGEAFF. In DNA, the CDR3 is TGTGCCAGCAGCTTGCACGGGGGGGGCGAAGCTTTCTTT. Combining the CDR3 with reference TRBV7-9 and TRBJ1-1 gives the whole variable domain DTGVSQNPRHKITKRGQNVTFRCDPISEHNRLYWYRQTLGQGPEFLTYFQNEAQLEKSRLLSDRFSAERPKGSFSTLEIQRTEQGDSAMYLCASSLHGGGEAFFGQGTRLTVV.

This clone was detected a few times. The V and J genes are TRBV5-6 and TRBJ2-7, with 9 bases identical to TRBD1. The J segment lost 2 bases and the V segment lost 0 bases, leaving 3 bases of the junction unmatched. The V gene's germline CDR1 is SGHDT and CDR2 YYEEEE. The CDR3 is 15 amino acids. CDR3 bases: TGTGCCAGCAGCTTGGTAGGGGACAGGGCCTACGAGCAGTACTTC. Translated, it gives CASSLVGDRAYEQYF.

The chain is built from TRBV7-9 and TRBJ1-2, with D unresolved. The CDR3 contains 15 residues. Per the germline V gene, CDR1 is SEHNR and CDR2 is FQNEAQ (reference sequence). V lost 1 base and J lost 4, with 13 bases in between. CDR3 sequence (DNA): TGTGCCAGCAGCTTAGGCGACAAAATGAGCTATGGCTACACCTTC. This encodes CASSLGDKMSYGYTF.

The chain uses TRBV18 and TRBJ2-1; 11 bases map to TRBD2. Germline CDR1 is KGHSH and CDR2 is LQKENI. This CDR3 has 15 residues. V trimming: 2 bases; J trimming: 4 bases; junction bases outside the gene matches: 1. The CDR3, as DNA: TGTGCCAGCTCACCAGGGACTAGCGGTTACAATGAGCAGTTCTTC. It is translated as CASSPGTSGYNEQFF.

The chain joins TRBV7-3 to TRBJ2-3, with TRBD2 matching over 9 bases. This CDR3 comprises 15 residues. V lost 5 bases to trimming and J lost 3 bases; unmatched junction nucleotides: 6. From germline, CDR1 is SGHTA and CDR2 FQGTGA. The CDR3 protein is CASSEIAGATDTQYF. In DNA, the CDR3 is TGTGCCAGCAGCGAAATAGCGGGAGCAACAGATACGCAGTATTTT.

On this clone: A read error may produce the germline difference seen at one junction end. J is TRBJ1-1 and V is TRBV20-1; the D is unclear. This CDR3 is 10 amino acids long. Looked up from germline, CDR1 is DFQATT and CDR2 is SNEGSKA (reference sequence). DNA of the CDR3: TGCAGTGCTAGAGACTCCCTCCTGACTTTT. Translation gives CSARDSLLTF.

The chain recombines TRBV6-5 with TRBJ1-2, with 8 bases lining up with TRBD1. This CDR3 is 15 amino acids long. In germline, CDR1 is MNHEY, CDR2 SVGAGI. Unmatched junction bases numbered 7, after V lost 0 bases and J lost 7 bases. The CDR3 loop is CASSYSGQGAGGYTF. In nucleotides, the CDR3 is TGTGCCAGCAGTTACTCAGGGCAGGGGGCGGGTGGCTACACCTTC.

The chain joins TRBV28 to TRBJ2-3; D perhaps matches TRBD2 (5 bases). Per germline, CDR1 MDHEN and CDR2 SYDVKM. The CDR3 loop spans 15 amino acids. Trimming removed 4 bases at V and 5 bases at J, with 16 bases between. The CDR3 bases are TGTGCCAGCAGTTCCCAAAGGGAGCAAGGAGATACGCAGTATTTT. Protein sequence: CASSSQREQGDTQYF.

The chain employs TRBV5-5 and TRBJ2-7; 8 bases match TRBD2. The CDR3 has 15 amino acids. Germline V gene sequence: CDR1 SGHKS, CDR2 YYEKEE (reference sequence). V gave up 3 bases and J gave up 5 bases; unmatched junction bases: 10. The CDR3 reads CASSSHGREVNEQYF. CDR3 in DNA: TGTGCCAGCAGCTCTCACGGGAGGGAAGTGAACGAGCAGTACTTC.

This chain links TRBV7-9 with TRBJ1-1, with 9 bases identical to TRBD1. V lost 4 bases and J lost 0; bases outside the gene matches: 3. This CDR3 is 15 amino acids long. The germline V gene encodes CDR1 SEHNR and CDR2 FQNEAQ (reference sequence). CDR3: CASSSGQGMNTEAFF. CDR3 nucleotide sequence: TGTGCCAGCAGCTCAGGACAGGGGATGAACACTGAAGCTTTCTTT.

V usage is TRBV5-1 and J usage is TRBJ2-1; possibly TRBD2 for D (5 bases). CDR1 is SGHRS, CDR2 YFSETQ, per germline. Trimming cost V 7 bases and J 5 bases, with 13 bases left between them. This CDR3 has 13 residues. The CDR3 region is CASSPGVDNEQFF. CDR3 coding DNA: TGCGCCAGCTCGCCCGGGGTCGACAATGAGCAGTTCTTC.

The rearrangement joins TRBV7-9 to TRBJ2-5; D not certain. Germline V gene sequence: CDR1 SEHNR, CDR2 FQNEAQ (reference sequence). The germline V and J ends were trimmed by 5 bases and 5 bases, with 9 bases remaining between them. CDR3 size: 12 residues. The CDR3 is CASSRAPETQYF. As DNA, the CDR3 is TGTGCCAGCAGCCGAGCTCCGGAGACCCAGTACTTC.

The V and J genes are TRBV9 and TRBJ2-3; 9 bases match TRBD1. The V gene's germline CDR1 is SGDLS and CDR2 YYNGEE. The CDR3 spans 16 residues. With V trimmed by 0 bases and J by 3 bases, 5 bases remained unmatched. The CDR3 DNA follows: TGTGCCAGCAGCGTAGGGACAGGGGACGGGACAGATACGCAGTATTTT. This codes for CASSVGTGDGTDTQYF.

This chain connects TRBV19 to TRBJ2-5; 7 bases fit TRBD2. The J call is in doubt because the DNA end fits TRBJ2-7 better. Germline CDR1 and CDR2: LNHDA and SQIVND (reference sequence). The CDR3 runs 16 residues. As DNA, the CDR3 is TGTGCCAGTAGGGAAGTCGGGGGGAGAGGAGGGTACGAGCAGTACTTC. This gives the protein CASREVGGRGGYEQYF.

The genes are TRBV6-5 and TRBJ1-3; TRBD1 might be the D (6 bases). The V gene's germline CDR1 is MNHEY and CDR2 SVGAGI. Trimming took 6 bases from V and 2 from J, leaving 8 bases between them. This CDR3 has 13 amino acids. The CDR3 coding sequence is TGTGCCAGCAGGTGGACAGCTGGAAACACCATATATTTT. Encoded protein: CASRWTAGNTIYF.